The 9 T cell receptor beta chains in this list originate from one sample, sequenced in a study of shared T cell receptors in the human thymus. Produced via immunoSEQ multiplex PCR; TCRdb's table is partial and in-frame only. The data show 600,000 or so clones, 70% to 90% seen once. These same data were also listed under a study on human thymus T cells.

Sample: thymocytes. The receptors stem from a boy in the first two years of life with a congenital heart defect.

J is TRBJ1-1 and V is TRBV5-1; 8 bases map to TRBD1. The germline V gene has CDR1 SGHRS and CDR2 YFSETQ. V was clipped by 2 bases and J by 4 bases; unmatched bases: 7. This CDR3 spans 15 amino acids. The CDR3 loop reads CASSFGQGASTEAFF. The CDR3 nucleotides read TGCGCCAGCAGCTTTGGGCAGGGGGCGAGCACTGAAGCTTTCTTT.

The chain combines TRBV7-2 with TRBJ2-5, with D possibly matching TRBD2 (6 bases). V was cut by 5 bases and J by 0 bases, with 16 bases left in between. CDR1 and CDR2 (germline): SGHTA, FQGNSA. This CDR3 is built from 16 residues. CDR3 in DNA: TGTGCCAGCAGCCCCCCTAGCGTTGGGTACCAAGAGACCCAGTACTTC. Encoded protein: CASSPPSVGYQETQYF. The variable domain in full, completed from reference TRBV7-2 and TRBJ2-5, reads GAGVSQSPSNKVTEKGKDVELRCDPISGHTALYWYRQSLGQGLEFLIYFQGNSAPDKSGLPSDRFSAERTGGSVSTLTIQRTQQEDSAVYLCASSPPSVGYQETQYFGPGTRLLVL.

For this clone: The junction shows a germline mismatch at one end, possibly a read error. This chain uses TRBV2 with TRBJ1-2; TRBD1 agrees at 8 bases. The CDR3 has 10 residues. Germline values: CDR1 SNHLY, CDR2 FYNNEI. In nucleotides, the CDR3 is TGTGCCAGCAGGAAAAACAGGGGGGGCTTC. This translates into CASRKNRGGF.

The V call is TRBV14, the J call TRBJ1-1; 11 bases line up with TRBD1. V shed 5 bases and J 2 bases; nucleotides not matched to a gene: 4. CDR1 is SGHDN and CDR2 is FVKESK in the germline V gene. The CDR3 length is 15 residues. This CDR3 reads CASSKGTGGNTEAFF. Written as DNA, the CDR3 is TGTGCCAGCAGCAAGGGGACAGGGGGTAACACTGAAGCTTTCTTT.

The genes are TRBV9 and TRBJ1-6; 10 bases fit TRBD1. V gave up 7 bases and J gave up 9 bases; unmatched junction bases: 1. The CDR3 runs to 12 residues. Germline CDR1 reads SGDLS; CDR2 reads YYNGEE. DNA for the CDR3: TGTGCCAGCGGGACAGGGGCTTCACCCCTCCACTTT. Translated, it gives CASGTGASPLHF.

The chain is built from TRBV6-5 and TRBJ1-1, with 9 bases matching TRBD1. Germline CDR1 is MNHEY and CDR2 is SVGAGI. The V gene end was trimmed by 7 bases and the J gene end by 1 base; junction bases not matched to a gene: 7. This CDR3 contains 15 residues. CDR3 residues: CASIGQGQGNTEAFF. The DNA of the CDR3 is TGTGCCAGCATCGGACAGGGACAGGGGAACACTGAAGCTTTCTTT.

This clone came up once. In DNA, the CDR3 is TGTGCTAGTGGTTCCGGGACTAGCGCCCATGAGCAGTTCTTC. Protein product: CASGSGTSAHEQFF. J is TRBJ2-1 and V is TRBV12-5; 10 bases align to TRBD2. Germline V gene sequence: CDR1 LGHNT, CDR2 FRNRAP. The CDR3 extends over 14 amino acids. Unmatched junction bases numbered 5, after V lost 4 bases and J lost 8 bases.

The chain has TRBV9 and TRBJ2-1; 8 bases agree with TRBD2. This CDR3 spans 15 amino acids. V shed 1 base, J shed 8 bases, and the junction held 8 bases outside the gene matches. Germline V gene lookup returns CDR1 SGDLS and CDR2 YYNGEE. DNA for the CDR3: TGTGCCAGCAGCGTACCCGGGAGGGCCAGGGATGAGCAGTTCTTC. Translation gives CASSVPGRARDEQFF.

This chain joins TRBV2 and TRBJ2-1, with TRBD2 matching over 8 bases. Germline CDR1 reads SNHLY; CDR2 reads FYNNEI. J lost 2 bases, V lost 6 bases, and 6 bases had no gene match. This CDR3 comprises 15 residues. CDR3 in DNA: TGTGCCAGCAGAACCGGGACTAGTACCTACAATGAGCAGTTCTTC. Its protein product is CASRTGTSTYNEQFF.